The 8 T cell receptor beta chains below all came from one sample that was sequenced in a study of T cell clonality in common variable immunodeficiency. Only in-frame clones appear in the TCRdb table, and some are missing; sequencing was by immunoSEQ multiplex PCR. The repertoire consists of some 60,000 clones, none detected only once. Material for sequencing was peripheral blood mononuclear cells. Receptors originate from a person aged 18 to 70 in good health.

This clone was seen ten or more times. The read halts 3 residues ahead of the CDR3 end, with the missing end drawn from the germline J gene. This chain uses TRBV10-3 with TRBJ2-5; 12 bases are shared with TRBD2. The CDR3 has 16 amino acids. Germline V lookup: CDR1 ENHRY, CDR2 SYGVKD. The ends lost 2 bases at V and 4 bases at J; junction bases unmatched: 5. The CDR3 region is CAISEGALAGGETQYF. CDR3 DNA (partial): TGTGCCATCAGTGAGGGTGCACTAGCGGGAGGAGAGACC.

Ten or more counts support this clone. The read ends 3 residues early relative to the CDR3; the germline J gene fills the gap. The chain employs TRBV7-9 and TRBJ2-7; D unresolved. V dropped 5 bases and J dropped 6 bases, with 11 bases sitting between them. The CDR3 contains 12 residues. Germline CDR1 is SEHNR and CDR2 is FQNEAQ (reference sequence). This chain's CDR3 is CASSAFISEQYF. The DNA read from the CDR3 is TGTGCCAGCAGCGCGTTTATCTCCGAG.

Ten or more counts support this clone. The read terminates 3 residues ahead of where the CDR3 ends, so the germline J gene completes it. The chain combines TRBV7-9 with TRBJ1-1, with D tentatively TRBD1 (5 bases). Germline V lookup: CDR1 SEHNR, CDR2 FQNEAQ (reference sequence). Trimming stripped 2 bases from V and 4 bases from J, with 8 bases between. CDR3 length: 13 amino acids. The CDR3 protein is CASSLQGGTEAFF. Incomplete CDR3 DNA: TGTGCCAGCAGCTTACAGGGTGGCACTGAA.

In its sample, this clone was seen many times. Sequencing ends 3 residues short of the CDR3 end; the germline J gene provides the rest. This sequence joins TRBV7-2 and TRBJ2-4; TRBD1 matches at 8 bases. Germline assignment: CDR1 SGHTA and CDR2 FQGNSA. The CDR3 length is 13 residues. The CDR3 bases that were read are TGTGCCAGCAGCCCAGGGGGCGGGGCGGTT. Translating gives CASSPGGGAV. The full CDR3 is CASSPGGGAVQYF.

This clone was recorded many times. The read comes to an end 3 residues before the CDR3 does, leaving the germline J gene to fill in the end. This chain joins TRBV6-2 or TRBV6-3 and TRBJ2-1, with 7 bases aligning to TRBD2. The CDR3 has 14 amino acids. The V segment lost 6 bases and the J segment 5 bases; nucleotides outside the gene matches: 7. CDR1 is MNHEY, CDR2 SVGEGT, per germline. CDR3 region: CASRPGGGNNEQFF. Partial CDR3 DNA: TGTGCCAGCAGACCGGGGGGAGGTAACAATGAG.

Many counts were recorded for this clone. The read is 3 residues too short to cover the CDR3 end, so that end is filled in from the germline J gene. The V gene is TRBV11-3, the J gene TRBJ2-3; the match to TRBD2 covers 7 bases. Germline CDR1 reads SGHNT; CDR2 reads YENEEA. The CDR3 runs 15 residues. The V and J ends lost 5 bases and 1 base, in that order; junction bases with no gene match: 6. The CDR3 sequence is CASSAWTSRTDTQYF. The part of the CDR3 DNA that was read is TGTGCCAGCAGCGCTTGGACTAGTCGCACAGATACG.

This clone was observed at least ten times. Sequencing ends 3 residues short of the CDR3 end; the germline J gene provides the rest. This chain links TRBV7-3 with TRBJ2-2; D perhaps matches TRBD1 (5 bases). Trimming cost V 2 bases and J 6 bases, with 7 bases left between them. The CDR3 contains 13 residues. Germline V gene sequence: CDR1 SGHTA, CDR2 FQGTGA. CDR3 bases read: TGTGCCAGCAGCTTACAGGGTTCCGGGGAG. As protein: CASSLQGSGE. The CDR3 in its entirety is CASSLQGSGELFF.

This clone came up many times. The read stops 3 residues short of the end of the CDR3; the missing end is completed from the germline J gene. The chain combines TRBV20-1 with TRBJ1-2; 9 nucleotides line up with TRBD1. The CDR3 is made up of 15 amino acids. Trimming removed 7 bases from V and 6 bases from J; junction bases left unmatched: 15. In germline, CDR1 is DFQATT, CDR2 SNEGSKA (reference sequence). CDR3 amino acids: CSVPKAHTGGDGYTF. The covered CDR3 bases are TGCAGTGTCCCAAAAGCCCATACAGGGGGCGATGGC.